This TCR beta chain was documented in a study of CD8 T cells in ankylosing spondylitis. Study outcomes and limitations: Reactive arthritis synovial fluid and blood were previously reported to contain some motif variants. Significant enrichment of disease-linked clones was reportedly seen in matched ankylosing spondylitis synovial fluid. A TCR beta motif of several highly homologous variants seemed to mark ankylosing spondylitis blood.

For TCR beta, libraries came from quantitative 5'-RACE with molecular barcodes. One entry per CDR3 protein results from TCRdb running MiXCR on the 5' RACE reads. The sample holds about 250,000 distinct CDR3 sequences, roughly 32% seen once. This clonotype was observed a handful of times. Its antigen is unidentified. Input material: blood, either unsorted or a sorted T cell fraction (not recorded which). The TCR sequence derives from a male donor with ankylosing spondylitis or in good health (not recorded which).

CDR3 sequence reads: CASSLMSRGRGGYTF. The DNA of the CDR3 is TGTGCCAGCAGTTTAATGAGCAGGGGGCGCGGAGGCTACACCTTC. V is TRBV12-3 or TRBV12-4 and J is TRBJ1-2, with 8 bases fitting TRBD1. This CDR3 spans 15 amino acids. J gave up 8 bases and V 2 bases, and 10 bases lay outside the gene matches.